This TCR beta chain is from a study of T cell changes during pregnancy in multiple sclerosis. The table lists this clone with a count of one. The CDR3 has 14 amino acids. V was trimmed by 1 base and J by 9 bases, leaving 10 bases between them. Germline V gene lookup returns CDR1 LGHNA and CDR2 YSLEER. Here immunoSEQ multiplex PCR was the method, and the copy in TCRdb shows in-frame clones only, minus some. Seen here are some 28,000 clones, about 89% observed once, and the top ten hold less than 8.5%. The source material was CD8+ T cells from peripheral blood mononuclear cells, sampled before pregnancy. This TCR was recovered from a female donor with multiple sclerosis, enrolled in a pregnancy study. The chain employs TRBV4-3 and TRBJ1-6; D not certain. As DNA, the CDR3 is TGCGCCAGCAGCCAAGCTGAGGGAAGTTCACCCCTCCACTTT. Its translation: CASSQAEGSSPLHF.